Included here is one TCR beta chain sequence, with context. Clones were sequenced by immunoSEQ multiplex PCR, and TCRdb holds only the in-frame ones, with some missing. This sample has approximately 220,000 clones, with over 90% found just once. CDR1 SGHDT and CDR2 YYEEEE come from the germline V gene. CDR3 size: 16 residues. The V and J ends lost 0 bases and 10 bases, in that order; junction bases with no gene match: 12. These data belong to a study of control samples from healthy donors and cancer patients. The sample taken for sequencing was blood. The rearrangement uses TRBV5-6 and TRBJ1-1, with 10 bases identical to TRBD1. The sequence came from a middle-aged man in good health. This chain's CDR3 is CASSLGGQGGSGGAFF. The CDR3 DNA reads as TGTGCCAGCAGCTTGGGTGGACAGGGGGGTTCTGGAGGAGCTTTCTTT.